The sequence of this TCR beta chain was determined in a study of CD8+CD57+ T cells in acquired aplastic anemia. Overall study: Sorting CD4+ and CD8+ cells gave DNA averaging 3.2 ug.

Germline assignment: CDR1 SEHNR and CDR2 FQNEAQ (reference sequence). The CDR3 contains 14 residues. Sequenced patients had shown CD8+CD57+ cell expansion by flow cytometry. As to this clonotype: It may be a read error: a sequence one base away is much more abundant.

The study profiled TCR beta VDJ and CDR3 using genomic DNA as template. One entry per CDR3 protein, called by TCRdb with MiXCR from the reads. There are around 250,000 distinct CDR3 sequences in the sample; approximately 86% occur only once, and over 35% lies in the top ten. The chain uses TRBV7-9 and TRBJ2-5; 8 bases line up with TRBD2. The TCR sequence derives from a human donor with aplastic anemia. The sample consisted of sorted CD4+, CD8+, or CD8+CD57+ T cells (not recorded which) from PBMCs. Here the CDR3 reads CASSCQRGGGSDEF. DNA for the CDR3: TGTGCCAGCAGCTGTCAAAGAGGCGGGGGGAGCGATGAGTTC. Looking up the rest from reference TRBV7-9 and TRBJ2-5 gives the full variable domain: DTGVSQNPRHKITKRGQNVTFRCDPISEHNRLYWYRQTLGQGPEFLTYFQNEAQLEKSRLLSDRFSAERPKGSFSTLEIQRTEQGDSAMYLCASSCQRGGGSDEFGPGTRLLVL.